A single sample is the source of the 21 T cell receptor beta chains below, sequenced in a study of blood T cell repertoires in COVID-19. The assay was immunoSEQ multiplex PCR, and TCRdb's table has in-frame clones only and misses some. Counted here are approximately 260,000 clones, around 88% occurring once; the ten biggest clones make up around 1.3%. The sequenced material came from PBMCs or T cells enriched from blood (not recorded which). These TCRs come from a woman between 40 and 55 years old with acute COVID-19.

The genes are TRBV7-2 and TRBJ2-6; no definite D call. The germline V gene has CDR1 SGHTA and CDR2 FQGNSA. Deletions cut 3 bases from V and 0 bases from J, with 6 bases between. This CDR3 comprises 15 residues. The CDR3 loop is CASSLESSGANVLTF. CDR3 nucleotides: TGTGCCAGCAGCTTGGAGAGCTCTGGGGCCAACGTCCTGACTTTC.

The chain has TRBV10-3 and TRBJ1-4; TRBD1 matches 7 bases. Germline CDR1 reads ENHRY; CDR2 reads SYGVKD. The ends lost 0 bases at V and 2 bases at J; junction bases unmatched: 3. CDR3 length: 16 amino acids. The CDR3: CAISESDRMTNEKLFF. The CDR3 bases are TGTGCCATCAGTGAGTCGGACAGGATGACTAATGAAAAACTGTTTTTT.

The V call is TRBV5-1, the J call TRBJ1-4; tentatively, D is TRBD1 (6 bases). Trimming cost V 4 bases and J 12 bases, with 19 bases left between them. Germline loops: CDR1 SGHRS, CDR2 YFSETQ. The CDR3 runs to 14 residues. This CDR3 is CASSQTGALRELFF. DNA of the CDR3: TGCGCCAGCAGCCAGACAGGTGCCCTGCGGGAACTGTTTTTT.

This sequence joins TRBV21-1 and TRBJ1-1; TRBD1 is the table's D call, not checked against the DNA. TRBV21-1 is annotated as a pseudogene. The CDR3 extends over 16 amino acids. The CDR3 region is CASSIDRYFMNTEAFF. The CDR3 DNA reads as TGTGCCAGCAGCATAGACAGATACTTCATGAACACTGAAGCTTTCTTT.

The J gene is TRBJ2-5, the V gene TRBV12-3 or TRBV12-4; perhaps TRBD2 as D (6 bases). This CDR3 comprises 13 residues. The ends were cut back, 6 bases at V and 4 bases at J, with 12 bases in the middle. The CDR3 here is CASRPAGLETQYF. The CDR3 DNA sequence: TGTGCCAGCAGACCAGCGGGCTTAGAGACCCAGTACTTC.

V gene TRBV7-2 combines with J gene TRBJ2-3, with 15 bases lining up with TRBD2. Germline trimming cut 7 bases from V and 3 bases from J; bases unmatched to any gene: 11. This CDR3 spans 18 amino acids. Germline assignment: CDR1 SGHTA and CDR2 FQGNSA. DNA for the CDR3: TGTGCCAGCACACGACCGGGACTAGCGGGAGGTGGAACAGATACGCAGTATTTT. Encoded protein: CASTRPGLAGGGTDTQYF.

The gene calls are TRBV19 and TRBJ1-2; D may be TRBD1 (5 bases). Trimming shortened V by 5 bases and J by 5 bases, and 9 bases separated the two germline ends. CDR1 and CDR2 from the germline V gene are LNHDA and SQIVND (reference sequence). The length of the CDR3 is 12 residues. CDR3 DNA: TGTGCCAGTAGTCCTACAGGATATGGCTACACCTTC. It yields the protein CASSPTGYGYTF.

V usage is TRBV9 and J usage is TRBJ2-6, with 11 positions matching TRBD1. The CDR3 consists of 18 residues. J lost 0 bases, V lost 1 base, and 3 bases had no gene match. Germline V gene lookup returns CDR1 SGDLS and CDR2 YYNGEE. For the CDR3, the DNA is TGTGCCAGCAGCGTAAGGACAGGGGGCTTCTCTGGGGCCAACGTCCTGACTTTC. Translating it yields CASSVRTGGFSGANVLTF. The full variable domain, completed using reference TRBV9 and TRBJ2-6, is DSGVTQTPKHLITATGQRVTLRCSPRSGDLSVYWYQQSLDQGLQFLIQYYNGEERAKGNILERFSAQQFPDLHSELNLSSLELGDSALYFCASSVRTGGFSGANVLTFGAGSRLTVL.

J is TRBJ2-3 and V is TRBV5-1; the match to TRBD1 covers 8 bases. There are 14 residues in the CDR3. Per germline, CDR1 SGHRS and CDR2 YFSETQ. J gave up 2 bases and V 4 bases, and 3 bases lay outside the gene matches. The CDR3, as DNA: TGCGCCAGCAGCCCGACAGGGGACACAGATACGCAGTATTTT. It yields the protein CASSPTGDTDTQYF.

The chain joins TRBV15 to TRBJ1-2; possible D gene TRBD1, 5 bases. The germline gives CDR1 LNHNV, CDR2 YYDKDF (reference sequence). The V gene lost 1 base and the J gene lost 8 bases, with 14 bases spanning the gap. This CDR3 has 14 residues. The CDR3 loop is CATSRAGRERGYTF. The CDR3 coding sequence is TGTGCCACCAGCAGAGCGGGCAGGGAAAGGGGCTACACCTTC.

V and J are TRBV19 and TRBJ2-7, with 7 nucleotides matching TRBD1. The CDR3 has 14 amino acids. J lost 1 base, V lost 6 bases, and 6 bases had no gene match. The germline V gene encodes CDR1 LNHDA and CDR2 SQIVND (reference sequence). The CDR3 loop is CASRTGTASYEQYF. In DNA form, the CDR3 reads TGTGCCAGTAGAACCGGGACAGCATCCTACGAGCAGTACTTC.

The rearrangement joins TRBV5-6 to TRBJ2-5; possible D gene TRBD1, 5 bases. V lost 0 bases to trimming and J lost 5 bases, with 11 bases between them. Germline CDR1 SGHDT, CDR2 YYEEEE. The CDR3 is 14 residues long. CDR3 protein: CASSLAWGAETQYF. CDR3 DNA sequence: TGTGCCAGCAGCTTGGCTTGGGGCGCGGAGACCCAGTACTTC.

V gene TRBV7-2 combines with J gene TRBJ2-1, with a weak D call TRBD2 (6 bases). With 1 base removed from V and 4 bases from J, the gap between germline ends came to 11 bases. Per germline, CDR1 SGHTA and CDR2 FQGNSA. This CDR3 region has 15 residues. In nucleotides, the CDR3 is TGTGCCAGCAGCTTAGTAACGGGAGAATACAATGAGCAGTTCTTC. This codes for CASSLVTGEYNEQFF.

The rearrangement joins TRBV6-1 to TRBJ1-2; a weak D match, TRBD1 (5 bases). CDR3 size: 15 residues. Germline-derived CDR1 and CDR2 are MNHNS and SASEGT. Trimming took off 0 bases at V and 3 bases at J, with 11 bases between the two ends. In DNA, the CDR3 is TGTGCCAGCAGTGAAGCGCCCAGGGCAGACTATGGCTACACCTTC. Protein sequence: CASSEAPRADYGYTF.

V is TRBV21-1 and J is TRBJ2-2; TRBD1 is the table's D call, not checked against the DNA. TRBV21-1 is labeled a pseudogene. This CDR3 comprises 16 residues. For the CDR3, the DNA is TGTGCCAGCAGCGATACAGGGGGCGTTGGCACCGGGGAGCTGTTTTTT. Amino acid sequence: CASSDTGGVGTGELFF.

The V and J genes are TRBV5-1 and TRBJ2-5; D is undetermined. This CDR3 region has 13 residues. Trimming shortened V by 0 bases and J by 5 bases, and 8 bases separated the two germline ends. Germline CDR1 SGHRS, CDR2 YFSETQ. The CDR3 here is CASSLGRWETQYF. The CDR3 nucleotides are TGCGCCAGCAGCTTGGGTCGGTGGGAGACCCAGTACTTC.

The chain employs TRBV12-3 or TRBV12-4 and TRBJ1-1; D remains ambiguous. This CDR3 comprises 13 residues. V was trimmed by 3 bases and J by 11 bases, leaving 16 bases between them. The CDR3 nucleotides read TGTGCCAGCAGTTTCCGGGGAGCCCCCGGGGCTTTCTTT. Translated: CASSFRGAPGAFF.

This clone was found once. V gene TRBV27 combines with J gene TRBJ1-4; 12 bases align to TRBD1. The CDR3 consists of 15 residues. Germline trimming cut 4 bases from V and 6 bases from J; bases unmatched to any gene: 3. Germline assignment: CDR1 MNHEY and CDR2 SMNVEV (reference sequence). CDR3 coding DNA: TGTGCCAGCAGTTCCTGGGACAGGGGGCATGAAAAACTGTTTTTT. Amino acids: CASSSWDRGHEKLFF.

This chain joins TRBV3-1 (or the pseudogene TRBV3-2) and TRBJ1-6, with TRBD1 matching 8 bases. Germline V gives CDR1 LGHDT, CDR2 YNNKEL (reference sequence). The length of the CDR3 is 15 residues. The V gene end was trimmed by 6 bases and the J gene end by 8 bases; junction bases not matched to a gene: 9. The CDR3 sequence: CASRRWGQEDSPLHF. CDR3 coding DNA: TGTGCCAGCAGGCGCTGGGGACAGGAAGATTCACCCCTCCACTTT.

The chain uses TRBV2 and TRBJ1-4; D is perhaps TRBD1 (5 bases). This CDR3 comprises 15 residues. The V end was cut by 3 bases, the J end by 3 bases, with 11 bases between. Per the germline V gene, CDR1 is SNHLY and CDR2 is FYNNEI. CDR3 sequence reads: CASSESGGANEKLFF. The CDR3 nucleotides are TGTGCCAGCAGTGAGTCGGGGGGGGCTAATGAAAAACTGTTTTTT.

The chain carries TRBV7-9 and TRBJ1-2, with TRBD1 identical over 7 bases. Germline-derived CDR1 and CDR2 are SEHNR and FQNEAQ (reference sequence). The V and J ends lost 2 bases and 4 bases, in that order; junction bases with no gene match: 4. The CDR3 extends over 14 amino acids. This CDR3 reads CASSLSGQTYGYTF. The CDR3 DNA is TGTGCCAGCAGCTTATCGGGACAGACCTATGGCTACACCTTC.